The 13 T cell receptor beta chains below come from one sample, sequenced in a study of T cell changes during pregnancy in multiple sclerosis (dated by TCRdb to the late 2010s). Libraries were prepared through the immunoSEQ multiplex PCR assay. TCRdb's version of the immuneACCESS table is confined to in-frame rearrangements and falls short of the full clone set. An unresolved V gene accounts for under half of the shortfall where checked; the remainder is of unknown origin. Recorded for this sample are about 84,000 clones; approximately 94% of them occurred a single time. 2.5% of the sample comes from the top ten. The specimen comprised peripheral blood, sampled in the third trimester of pregnancy. Receptor source: a female donor with multiple sclerosis, enrolled in a pregnancy study.

This chain uses TRBV5-1 with TRBJ2-5; D is possibly TRBD2 (5 bases). Germline V gene data show CDR1 as SGHRS and CDR2 as YFSETQ. The V end lost 0 bases, the J end lost 6 bases, and 18 bases lay between the germline ends. This CDR3 comprises 16 residues. The CDR3 loop reads CASSLDSRPERQTQYF. The CDR3 DNA follows: TGCGCCAGCAGCTTGGACAGTCGCCCCGAGCGGCAGACCCAGTACTTC.

The chain couples TRBV4-1 to TRBJ2-4; 14 bases align to TRBD2. The CDR3 has 18 amino acids. Trimming took 0 bases from V and 5 from J; bases not matched to a gene: 6. Germline V gives CDR1 MGHRA, CDR2 YSYEKL. CDR3 coding DNA: TGCGCCAGCAGCCAAGATCCTCGACTAGCGGGAGGGGAAAACATTCAGTACTTC. This translates into CASSQDPRLAGGENIQYF.

This clone was seen once. The rearrangement links TRBV7-9 to TRBJ1-1; 9 positions agree with TRBD1. The CDR3 runs 16 residues. The trim removed 4 bases at V and 6 bases at J, leaving 12 bases unmatched. Germline V gene sequence: CDR1 SEHNR, CDR2 FQNEAQ (reference sequence). CDR3 nucleotide sequence: TGTGCCAGCAGCTCCCCCGGGACAGGGAGAGAGGCTGAAGCTTTCTTT. It specifies CASSSPGTGREAEAFF.

This clone showed up just once. The gene calls are TRBV9 and TRBJ2-3; 8 bases agree with TRBD2. V lost 0 bases, J lost 2 bases, and 2 bases stayed unmatched. The CDR3 is 15 residues long. Germline CDR1 and CDR2: SGDLS and YYNGEE. CDR3 loop: CASSVAGGNTDTQYF. CDR3 nucleotide sequence: TGTGCCAGCAGCGTAGCGGGGGGGAACACAGATACGCAGTATTTT.

Remarks on this clone: One end of the junction fails to match germline, which may point to a read error. This chain connects TRBV7-7 to TRBJ2-5, with D hard to call. The CDR3 spans 14 residues. The germline V gene has CDR1 SSHAT and CDR2 FNYEAQ (reference sequence). CDR3 coding DNA: TGTGCTAGCAGCCAAGGAACAGTGTGGGAGACCCAGTACTTC. Protein product: CASSQGTVWETQYF. Together with reference TRBV7-7 and TRBJ2-5, the CDR3 gives the full variable domain: GAGVSQSPRYKVTKRGQDVTLRCDPISSHATLYWYQQALGQGPEFLTYFNYEAQPDKSGLPSDRFSAERPEGSISTLTIQRTEQRDSAMYRCASSQGTVWETQYFGPGTRLLVL.

The V call is TRBV2, the J call TRBJ2-5; D is undetermined. This CDR3 comprises 11 residues. Trimming removed 7 bases from V and 0 bases from J, with 3 bases in between. Germline loops: CDR1 SNHLY, CDR2 FYNNEI. CDR3 amino acids: CASTYQETQYF. The CDR3 nucleotides read TGTGCCAGCACGTACCAAGAGACCCAGTACTTC.

This clone occurred once. The chain couples TRBV10-2 to TRBJ2-5, with 11 bases lining up with TRBD2. CDR3 length: 14 amino acids. V dropped 8 bases and J dropped 3; count of bases not matched to a gene: 5. Germline CDR1 WSHSY, CDR2 SAAADI. The CDR3 sequence is CASFPGLAEETQYF. The CDR3 bases are TGCGCCAGCTTTCCGGGACTAGCGGAAGAGACCCAGTACTTC.

The V call is TRBV18, the J call TRBJ2-7; 8 positions agree with TRBD1. CDR1 and CDR2 (germline): KGHSH, LQKENI. The V segment lost 3 bases and the J segment 2 bases; nucleotides outside the gene matches: 6. The CDR3 covers 15 residues. DNA for the CDR3: TGTGCCAGCTCACCCCCCGGGACAGGAGCCTACGAGCAGTACTTC. Its translation: CASSPPGTGAYEQYF.

The chain combines TRBV4-1 with TRBJ1-1; D is undetermined. Deletions cut 3 bases from V and 0 bases from J, with 8 bases between. Germline CDR1 is MGHRA and CDR2 is YSYEKL. This CDR3 spans 14 amino acids. This CDR3 is CASSHPVLNTEAFF. DNA for the CDR3: TGCGCCAGCAGCCACCCAGTCTTGAACACTGAAGCTTTCTTT.

The chain uses TRBV5-1 and TRBJ2-5, with TRBD2 matching 11 bases. The CDR3 extends over 17 amino acids. CDR1 SGHRS and CDR2 YFSETQ come from the germline V gene. V shed 3 bases, J shed 2 bases, and the junction held 9 bases outside the gene matches. CDR3 amino acids: CASSWWASGGSQETQYF. In DNA form, the CDR3 reads TGCGCCAGCAGCTGGTGGGCTAGCGGGGGGTCGCAAGAGACCCAGTACTTC. The whole variable domain, remainder taken from reference TRBV5-1 and TRBJ2-5, is KAGVTQTPRYLIKTRGQQVTLSCSPISGHRSVSWYQQTPGQGLQFLFEYFSETQRNKGNFPGRFSGRQFSNSRSEMNVSTLELGDSALYLCASSWWASGGSQETQYFGPGTRLLVL.

This chain uses TRBV30 with TRBJ1-6; D is undetermined. The CDR3 is made up of 13 amino acids. CDR1 is GTSNPN, CDR2 SVGIG, per germline (reference sequence). Trimming shortened V by 5 bases and J by 9 bases, and 14 bases separated the two germline ends. The CDR3 region has the DNA TGTGCCTGGGGTTTATCGTCCGGTTCACCCCTCCACTTT. It translates to CAWGLSSGSPLHF.

The rearrangement uses TRBV5-1 and TRBJ2-7; TRBD1 agrees at 7 bases. This CDR3 is 14 amino acids long. V shed 4 bases and J 5 bases; nucleotides not matched to a gene: 9. Germline loops: CDR1 SGHRS, CDR2 YFSETQ. CDR3 in amino acids: CASSAGQDVDEQYF. Written as DNA, the CDR3 is TGCGCCAGCAGCGCCGGACAGGATGTCGACGAGCAGTACTTC.

V is TRBV7-2 and J is TRBJ1-1; D gene unclear. CDR3 length: 13 amino acids. V lost 2 bases and J lost 0, with 4 bases in between. Germline loops: CDR1 SGHTA, CDR2 FQGNSA. The CDR3 protein is CASSLPVNTEAFF. For the CDR3, the DNA is TGTGCCAGCAGCTTACCAGTGAACACTGAAGCTTTCTTT.